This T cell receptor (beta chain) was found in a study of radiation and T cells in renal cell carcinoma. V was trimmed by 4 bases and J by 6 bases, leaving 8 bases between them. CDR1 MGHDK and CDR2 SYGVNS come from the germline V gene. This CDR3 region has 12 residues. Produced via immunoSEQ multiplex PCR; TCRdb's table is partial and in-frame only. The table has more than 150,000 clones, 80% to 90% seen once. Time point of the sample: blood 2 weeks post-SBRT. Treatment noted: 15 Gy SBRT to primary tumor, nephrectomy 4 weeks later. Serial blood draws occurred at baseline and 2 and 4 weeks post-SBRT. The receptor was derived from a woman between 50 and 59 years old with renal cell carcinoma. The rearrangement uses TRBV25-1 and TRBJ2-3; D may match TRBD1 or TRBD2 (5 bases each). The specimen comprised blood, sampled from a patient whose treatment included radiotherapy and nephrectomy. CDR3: CASSGWGDTQYF. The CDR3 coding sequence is TGTGCCAGCAGTGGTTGGGGGGATACGCAGTATTTT.